This TCR beta chain was profiled in a study of Ad26.COV2.S vaccination and SARS-CoV-2 variants. On the study more broadly: By the intramuscular route, Ad26.COV2.S was given once, or twice 56 days apart. The study's findings and limits: Placebo and vaccine recipients had non-spike TCR breadth that was similar. Spike-specific TCR breadth ran higher among vaccine recipients than placebo recipients.

A remark on this clone: Its antigen is unknown.

Measured with immunoSEQ multiplex PCR; TCRdb has only the in-frame clones, and not every one. The sample lists about 480,000 clones, roughly 87% occurring once. Treatment denoted: about 20 received Ad26.COV2.S at low or high dose, single or two shots; roughly five received placebo; per-sample allocation not given. Specimen acquisition occurred on day 63 following the initial vaccine or placebo injection. Losses at the gene ends were 4 bases for V and 4 bases for J; bases not matched to a gene: 12. This CDR3 has 17 residues. Looked up from germline, CDR1 is MNHNS and CDR2 is SASEGT. V usage is TRBV6-1 and J usage is TRBJ2-3; 9 nucleotides match TRBD2. The receptor comes from a person aged 18-60 years who received the Ad26.COV2.S COVID-19 vaccine or a placebo. The sample here was peripheral blood, taken in a trial of Ad26.COV2.S vaccine versus placebo. CDR3 nucleotides: TGTGCCAGCAGTGCGGTAGCGGGAGCTTTATTAGCAGATACGCAGTATTTT. Translated: CASSAVAGALLADTQYF.